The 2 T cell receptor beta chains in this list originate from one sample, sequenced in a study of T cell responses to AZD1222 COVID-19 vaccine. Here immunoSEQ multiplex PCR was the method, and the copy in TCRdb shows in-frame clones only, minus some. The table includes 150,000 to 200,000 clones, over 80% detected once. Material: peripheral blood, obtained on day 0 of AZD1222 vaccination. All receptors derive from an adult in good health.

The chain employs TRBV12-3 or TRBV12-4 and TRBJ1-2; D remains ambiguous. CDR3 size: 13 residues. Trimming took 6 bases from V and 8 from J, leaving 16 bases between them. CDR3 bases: TGTGCCAGCAGGCGGGCCTCCGGCCGAGGCTACACCTTC. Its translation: CASRRASGRGYTF.

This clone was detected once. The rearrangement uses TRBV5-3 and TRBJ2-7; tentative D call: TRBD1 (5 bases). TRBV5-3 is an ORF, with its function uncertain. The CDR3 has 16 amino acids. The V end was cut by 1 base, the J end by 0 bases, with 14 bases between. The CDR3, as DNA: TGTGCCAGAAGCTTGTACGGCAGGGCGAGCTCCTACGAGCAGTACTTC. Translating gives CARSLYGRASSYEQYF.